The clone carrying this T cell receptor beta chain was picked up a small number of times. The antigen is unknown. This may be a read error: a much more frequent sequence differs by one nucleotide. The CDR3 contains 15 residues. V lost 1 base, J lost 11 bases, and 12 bases stayed unmatched. This sample stems from a study of blood T cells in healthy people across ages. Points from the study as a whole: The study found more naive CD4+ cells and higher diversity in long-lived than aged donors.

In terms of origin and age, donors were healthy Caucasian individuals from Russia aged roughly 6 to 95. Isolation recovered at least 6.5 million PBMCs from every sample. At least 5.5 micrograms of total RNA were extracted per sample. A sample-barcoded 5' primer and a J-beta primer mix were used in a second PCR of about 6 to 11 cycles. TCRdb reprocessed the 5' RACE reads via MiXCR and lists one record per CDR3 protein. Of 1.5 million to 2 million distinct CDR3 sequences listed, roughly 49% are singletons. The receptor was derived from a woman between 40 and 55 years old in good health. The chain carries TRBV12-3 or TRBV12-4 and TRBJ2-5; TRBD1 aligns across 8 bases. The material sequenced was blood. The CDR3: CASSLERTGNNEQYF. As DNA, the CDR3 is TGTGCCAGCAGTTTAGAAAGGACAGGGAACAATGAGCAGTACTTC.